This paragraph covers one T cell receptor (beta chain) sequence. This clone was observed once. It has no known antigen specificity. It has no much larger one-base neighbor in the sample; base qualities were not kept. The sample comes from a study of blood T cell repertoires in COVID-19 (dated by TCRdb to between 2020 and 2021). Concerning the study at large: The collaborator samples originated in the United States, Italy and Spain and spanned the acute and convalescent phases of COVID-19. The prospective study material was composed of cDNA or gDNA derived from T cells, B-cell-depleted T cells, or PBMCs. Subjects who had been exposed to COVID-19, were actively infected with it, or had recovered from it provided the deeply sampled blood TCRbeta repertoires that made up the dataset. A freely available public database, intended as a resource for researchers studying the immune response to SARS-CoV-2, is where the repertoires were released. Samples were obtained from the ongoing ImmuneRACE study (first 160 participants) and from about 1,300 subjects provided by 6 global collaborators. A de-identified subject ID, COVID-19 status, age in years and sex were almost always included in the sample metadata. Where available, HLA class I and class II types were obtained from metadata supplied by the sample provider rather than from assay-based typing.

Broad study findings and their caveats: Clinical and demographic metadata were provided uncurated, with the amount varying by source and participant.

TCRbeta CDR3 regions were amplified from genomic DNA using the immunoSEQ Assay, a bias-controlled multiplex PCR. Regarding the original processing steps: Nucleated cell counts per sample were estimated from amplification of reference gene primers within the assay. To quantify the absolute abundance of each unique TCRbeta CDR3 rearrangement, sequence reads were collapsed and filtered. Productive Simpson clonality was computed per sample as the square root of Simpson's diversity index over productive rearrangements. In its TCRdb copy, this immuneACCESS table keeps in-frame sequences only and misses some clones. Where compared with another copy, unresolved V genes explain less than half of these, and the others have no known cause. D and trimming were read from the DNA, whereas the V and J calls and clone size are those reported in that table. For this sample there are about 250,000 clones; roughly 80% appear just once. Jointly, the top ten make up 4.7% of the sample.

Collaborating institutions collected whole blood in K2EDTA tubes following their own protocols. For TCRbeta analysis, collaborators shipped samples as frozen whole blood, isolated PBMCs, or DNA extracted from either of those sample types. A distance of 13 bases separates the germline ends of V and J, which lose 10 bases and 2 bases respectively. The CDR3 covers 13 residues, taking in both the cysteine and the phenylalanine. Only CDR3 DNA remains: 39 bases, in frame from the first base. CDR1 is given as LNHDA and CDR2 as SQIVND, both from the germline V gene (reference sequence). This clonotype was obtained from a woman in her sixties or seventies with acute or convalescent COVID-19. The chain is encoded by TRBV19 joined to TRBJ2-3; perhaps TRBD1 is the D gene, with 6 bases matching. The sequenced sample was peripheral blood. The CDR3 protein is CATQGPLTDTQYF. In nucleotides, the sequence is TGTGCCACCCAGGGGCCGCTCACAGATACGCAGTATTTT.